Following are 26 T cell receptor beta chains from one sample sequenced in a study of blood T cell repertoires in COVID-19. Clones were sequenced by immunoSEQ multiplex PCR, and TCRdb holds only the in-frame ones, with some missing. Of about 25,000 clones listed, roughly 80% are singletons. Sequenced: peripheral blood. The origin of the receptors is a man aged 50-60 years with active or convalescent COVID-19.

J is TRBJ2-7 and V is TRBV6-1, with a tentative D call TRBD2 (7 bases). Per the germline V gene, CDR1 is MNHNS and CDR2 is SASEGT. V lost 2 bases to trimming and J lost 5 bases, with 13 bases between them. The CDR3 extends over 14 amino acids. The DNA for the CDR3 is TGTGCCAGCAGTGAAAGGGGGGGGAGGGACGAGCAGTACTTC. This translates into CASSERGGRDEQYF.

V and J are TRBV6-1 and TRBJ1-3; D remains unclear. Germline V gene lookup returns CDR1 MNHNS and CDR2 SASEGT. This CDR3 has 14 amino acids. V gave up 1 base and J gave up 0 bases, with 4 bases separating them. CDR3 protein: CASSEVSSGNTIYF. The CDR3 DNA follows: TGTGCCAGCAGTGAAGTGAGCTCTGGAAACACCATATATTTT.

Comments on this clone: A junction boundary mismatches the germline segment, possibly from a read error. The V and J genes are TRBV9 and TRBJ2-3, with 8 bases matching TRBD2. Germline CDR1 and CDR2: SGDLS and YYNGEE. The CDR3 runs 16 residues. In DNA, the CDR3 is TGTGCCCGCAGCGTAGACCGGCCGGGGGGGGCAGATACGCAGTATTTT. Its protein is CARSVDRPGGADTQYF.

The rearrangement links TRBV5-3 to TRBJ2-2; D is perhaps TRBD1 (6 bases). TRBV5-3 counts as an open reading frame of uncertain function. Trimming pared 2 bases from V and 2 bases from J, leaving 31 bases between. The CDR3 spans 22 residues. CDR3 DNA: TGTGCCAGAAGCTTACCTATGTTTCTCCCGGAAGAGACAGGCTCTAACACCGGGGAGCTGTTTTTT. It encodes CARSLPMFLPEETGSNTGELFF.

This clone was counted between two and nine times. The chain links TRBV3-1 (or the pseudogene TRBV3-2) to TRBJ2-7; TRBD1 aligns across 8 bases. This CDR3 region has 16 residues. Germline CDR1 is LGHDT and CDR2 is YNNKEL (reference sequence). Trimming cost V 0 bases and J 3 bases; bases outside gene matches: 7. The CDR3 region has the DNA TGTGCCAGCAGCCAAGAGGCAGAGACAGGGGACTACGAGCAGTACTTC. Its protein product is CASSQEAETGDYEQYF.

This chain links TRBV2 with TRBJ1-5, with D hard to call. V was cut by 1 base and J by 7 bases, with 11 bases left in between. CDR3 length equals 14 residues. Per the germline V gene, CDR1 is SNHLY and CDR2 is FYNNEI. The CDR3 is CASSEGRAVQPQHF. The CDR3 region has the DNA TGTGCCAGCAGTGAAGGGCGGGCGGTGCAGCCCCAGCATTTT.

The chain joins TRBV6-4 to TRBJ2-1, with TRBD2 identical over 14 bases. The ends lost 0 bases at V and 8 bases at J; junction bases unmatched: 3. The CDR3 length is 16 residues. CDR1 is MRHNA and CDR2 is SNTAGT in the germline V gene. CDR3 protein: CASSDSTSGGADEQFF. CDR3 bases: TGTGCCAGCAGTGACTCGACTAGCGGGGGGGCCGATGAGCAGTTCTTC.

In this sample, this clone turned up a few times. The J gene is TRBJ2-5, the V gene TRBV21-1; the table's D call, TRBD2, was not checked against the DNA. TRBV21-1 corresponds to a pseudogene. CDR3 length: 16 amino acids. For the CDR3, the DNA is TGTGCCAGCAGCACCCGGGGGGGGTGGTGCCAAGAGACCCAGTACTTC. Protein sequence: CASSTRGGWCQETQYF.

This sequence joins TRBV9 and TRBJ2-3; TRBD1 agrees at 8 bases. Germline lookup yields CDR1 SGDLS and CDR2 YYNGEE. This CDR3 comprises 16 residues. V trimming: 3 bases; J trimming: 3 bases; junction bases outside the gene matches: 9. The CDR3 DNA reads TGTGCCAGCAGCGCCCCCAGACAGGGGTTAACAGATACGCAGTATTTT. It specifies CASSAPRQGLTDTQYF.

This clone was counted a few times. The chain couples TRBV6-5 to TRBJ2-5; 11 nucleotides match TRBD2. Trimming cost V 2 bases and J 2 bases; bases outside gene matches: 4. Per germline, CDR1 MNHEY and CDR2 SVGAGI. CDR3 length equals 16 residues. CDR3 region: CASSYGGLAAQETQYF. Written as DNA, the CDR3 is TGTGCCAGCAGTTACGGGGGACTAGCGGCGCAAGAGACCCAGTACTTC.

V usage is TRBV10-3 and J usage is TRBJ2-1; a possible D gene is TRBD1 (6 bases). CDR1 and CDR2 (germline): ENHRY, SYGVKD. The CDR3 totals 13 residues. V was trimmed by 7 bases and J by 5 bases, leaving 12 bases between them. Here the CDR3 reads CAIKGQSHNEQFF. CDR3 bases: TGTGCCATCAAAGGACAGTCCCACAATGAGCAGTTCTTC.

The V and J genes are TRBV27 and TRBJ1-6; D not resolved. V was pared by 6 bases and J by 4 bases, with 7 bases between. Germline loops: CDR1 MNHEY, CDR2 SMNVEV (reference sequence). This CDR3 is built from 13 residues. The chain's CDR3 is CASRWEYNSPLHF. CDR3 sequence (DNA): TGTGCCAGCAGGTGGGAGTATAATTCACCCCTCCACTTT.

This clone was seen just once. This chain links TRBV6-2 or TRBV6-3 with TRBJ2-1, with 15 positions matching TRBD2. This CDR3 is built from 15 residues. Germline V gene sequence: CDR1 MNHEY, CDR2 SVGEGT. The trim removed 2 bases at V and 8 bases at J, leaving 1 base unmatched. CDR3 in amino acids: CASSYGLAGGDEQFF. CDR3 bases: TGTGCCAGCAGTTACGGACTAGCGGGAGGGGATGAGCAGTTCTTC.

This chain joins TRBV6-6 and TRBJ1-2, with D tentatively TRBD1 (6 bases). Looked up from germline, CDR1 is MNHNY and CDR2 is SVGAGI (reference sequence). The CDR3 has 13 amino acids. Trimming cost V 7 bases and J 7 bases, with 16 bases left between them. This CDR3 reads CASKTAGARGYTF. The CDR3 region has the DNA TGTGCCAGCAAAACCGCAGGGGCGCGTGGCTACACCTTC.

This chain connects TRBV5-1 to TRBJ1-1; a possible D gene is TRBD1 (6 bases). V lost 4 bases, J lost 1 base, and 14 bases lay in between. CDR1 is SGHRS and CDR2 is YFSETQ in the germline V gene. The CDR3 covers 15 residues. The CDR3 region has the DNA TGCGCCAGCAGCGTACAACCGGGACAGAACACTGAAGCTTTCTTT. It specifies CASSVQPGQNTEAFF.

The table lists this clone with a few counts. The chain combines TRBV30 with TRBJ2-7; 12 nucleotides agree with TRBD2. The CDR3 spans 13 residues. Trimming removed 6 bases from V and 7 bases from J; junction bases left unmatched: 7. The V gene's germline CDR1 is GTSNPN and CDR2 SVGIG (reference sequence). The CDR3 protein is CACRLAGAGEQYF. The CDR3 DNA reads as TGTGCCTGTCGACTAGCGGGAGCGGGTGAGCAGTACTTC.

V and J are TRBV6-1 and TRBJ1-2, with D unresolved. The CDR3 is 13 residues long. Germline CDR1 and CDR2: MNHNS and SASEGT. The V and J ends lost 0 bases and 6 bases respectively, with 8 bases between them. CDR3 nucleotide sequence: TGTGCCAGCAGTGAAGCGCTAGGCGATGGCTACACCTTC. Its translation is CASSEALGDGYTF.

The CDR3 is CASSQQVGTEAFF. The CDR3 DNA is TGTGCCAGCAGCCAACAGGTTGGGACTGAAGCTTTCTTT. The chain recombines TRBV7-6 with TRBJ1-1; a weak D match, TRBD1 (5 bases). Germline CDR1 SGHVS, CDR2 FNYEAQ. Deletions cut 5 bases from V and 5 bases from J, with 12 bases between. CDR3 size: 13 residues.

The chain has TRBV27 and TRBJ2-2, with 10 positions matching TRBD2. J gave up 4 bases and V 4 bases, and 9 bases lay outside the gene matches. CDR1 and CDR2 from the germline V gene are MNHEY and SMNVEV (reference sequence). This CDR3 spans 17 amino acids. The CDR3 region is CASSSFRLAGFTGELFF. CDR3 sequence (DNA): TGTGCCAGCAGTTCTTTCAGACTAGCGGGTTTCACCGGGGAGCTGTTTTTT.

CDR3 in amino acids: CASSESKGLGWYF. The CDR3 region has the DNA TGTGCCAGCAGTGAAAGTAAGGGGTTGGGGTGGTACTTC. The V call is TRBV6-1, the J call TRBJ2-7; the D gene is possibly TRBD1 (5 bases). The CDR3 covers 13 residues. Trimming removed 2 bases at V and 12 bases at J, with 17 bases between. Germline V gene sequence: CDR1 MNHNS, CDR2 SASEGT.

There are a few counts of this clone. The chain uses TRBV7-7 and TRBJ2-2; D unresolved. The CDR3 runs 15 residues. Trimming took off 1 base at V and 0 bases at J, with 6 bases between the two ends. Germline V gene lookup returns CDR1 SSHAT and CDR2 FNYEAQ (reference sequence). Here the CDR3 DNA reads TGTGCCAGCAGCTTAGGACACGCGAACACCGGGGAGCTGTTTTTT. This codes for CASSLGHANTGELFF.

The chain recombines TRBV7-8 with TRBJ2-5, with a tentative D call TRBD2 (5 bases). The CDR3 runs to 15 residues. Trimming shortened V by 5 bases and J by 0 bases, and 13 bases separated the two germline ends. Germline V gene data show CDR1 as SGHVS and CDR2 as FQNEAQ. CDR3 sequence (DNA): TGTGCCAGCAGCCTAGGACCGGGAAACCAAGAGACCCAGTACTTC. Translated, it gives CASSLGPGNQETQYF.

V usage is TRBV4-2 and J usage is TRBJ2-7; weak D call: TRBD1 (5 bases). The V end was cut by 3 bases, the J end by 1 base, with 10 bases between. The CDR3 length is 14 residues. The germline V gene has CDR1 LGHNA and CDR2 YNFKEQ. The CDR3 protein is CASSQTQGSYEQYF. In nucleotides, the CDR3 is TGTGCCAGCAGCCAGACTCAGGGTTCCTACGAGCAGTACTTC.

V gene TRBV4-1 combines with J gene TRBJ1-2; D not resolved. CDR1 and CDR2 (germline): MGHRA, YSYEKL. V dropped 2 bases and J dropped 3 bases, with 7 bases sitting between them. This CDR3 spans 13 amino acids. The CDR3 sequence: CASSQLADYGYTF. For the CDR3, the DNA is TGCGCCAGCAGCCAATTGGCAGACTATGGCTACACCTTC.

The gene calls are TRBV5-1 and TRBJ1-4, with no clear D. V lost 4 bases and J lost 0, with 10 bases in between. This CDR3 has 15 amino acids. Germline V gene sequence: CDR1 SGHRS, CDR2 YFSETQ. This CDR3 is CASSPTPATNEKLFF. CDR3 coding DNA: TGCGCCAGCAGCCCGACACCCGCAACTAATGAAAAACTGTTTTTT.

The rearrangement uses TRBV9 and TRBJ1-3; D is uncertain. Per the germline V gene, CDR1 is SGDLS and CDR2 is YYNGEE. V lost 0 bases, J lost 0 bases, and 10 bases lay in between. CDR3 length: 16 residues. CDR3 bases: TGTGCCAGCAGCGTAGCGGGAGACACCTCTGGAAACACCATATATTTT. Encoded protein: CASSVAGDTSGNTIYF.